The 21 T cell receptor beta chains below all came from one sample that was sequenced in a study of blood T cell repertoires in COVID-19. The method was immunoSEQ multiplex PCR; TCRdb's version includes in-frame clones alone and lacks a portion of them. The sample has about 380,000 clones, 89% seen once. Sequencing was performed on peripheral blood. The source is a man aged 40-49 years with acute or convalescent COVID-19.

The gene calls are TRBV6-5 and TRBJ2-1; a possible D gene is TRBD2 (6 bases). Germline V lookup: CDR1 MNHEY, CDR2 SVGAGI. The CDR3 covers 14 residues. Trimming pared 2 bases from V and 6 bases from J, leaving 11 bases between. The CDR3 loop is CASSYRGMRNEQFF. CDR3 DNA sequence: TGTGCCAGCAGTTACCGGGGGATGCGCAATGAGCAGTTCTTC.

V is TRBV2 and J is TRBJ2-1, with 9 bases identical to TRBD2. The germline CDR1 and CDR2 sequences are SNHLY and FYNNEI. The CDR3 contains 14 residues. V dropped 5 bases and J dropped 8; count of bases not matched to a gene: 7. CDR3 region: CASSRRGGRYEQFF. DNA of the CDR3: TGTGCCAGCAGTAGGCGGGGGGGCCGCTATGAGCAGTTCTTC. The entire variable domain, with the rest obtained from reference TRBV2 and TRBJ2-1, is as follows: EPEVTQTPSHQVTQMGQEVILRCVPISNHLYFYWYRQILGQKVEFLVSFYNNEISEKSEIFDDQFSVERPDGSNFTLKIRSTKLEDSAMYFCASSRRGGRYEQFFGPGTRLTVL.

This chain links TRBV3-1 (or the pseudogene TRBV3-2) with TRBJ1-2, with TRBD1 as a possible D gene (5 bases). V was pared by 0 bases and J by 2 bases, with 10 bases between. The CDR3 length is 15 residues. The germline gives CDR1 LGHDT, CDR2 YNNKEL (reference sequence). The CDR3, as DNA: TGTGCCAGCAGCCAAGAGGGGAGGGGAAACTATGGCTACACCTTC. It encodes CASSQEGRGNYGYTF.

As DNA, the CDR3 is TGCAGTGCTAGTATTGGAGGAAGACTAATCTATGGCTACACCTTC. This codes for CSASIGGRLIYGYTF. This rearrangement joins TRBV20-1 to TRBJ1-2, with D unclear. The V and J ends lost 3 bases and 4 bases respectively, with 18 bases between them. Germline CDR1 reads DFQATT; CDR2 reads SNEGSKA (reference sequence). The CDR3 runs to 15 residues.

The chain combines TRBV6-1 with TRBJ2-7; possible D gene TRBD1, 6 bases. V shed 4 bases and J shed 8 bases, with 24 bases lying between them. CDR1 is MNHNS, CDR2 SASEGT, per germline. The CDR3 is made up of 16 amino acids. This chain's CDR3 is CASSVPPGHAGVKQYF. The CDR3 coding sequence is TGTGCCAGCAGTGTACCTCCGGGACATGCCGGGGTGAAGCAGTACTTC.

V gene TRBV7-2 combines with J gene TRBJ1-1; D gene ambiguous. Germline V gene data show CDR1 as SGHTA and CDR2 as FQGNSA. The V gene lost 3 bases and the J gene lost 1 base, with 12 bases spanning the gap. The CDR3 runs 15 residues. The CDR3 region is CASSLAGARNTEAFF. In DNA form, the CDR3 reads TGTGCCAGCAGCTTGGCAGGCGCCAGGAACACTGAAGCTTTCTTT.

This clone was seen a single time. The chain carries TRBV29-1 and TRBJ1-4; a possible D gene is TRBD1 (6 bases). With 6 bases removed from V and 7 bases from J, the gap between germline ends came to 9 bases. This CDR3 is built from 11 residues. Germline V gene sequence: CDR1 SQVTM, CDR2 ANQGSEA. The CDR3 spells CSVIQGEKLFF. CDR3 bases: TGCAGCGTGATACAGGGTGAAAAACTGTTTTTT.

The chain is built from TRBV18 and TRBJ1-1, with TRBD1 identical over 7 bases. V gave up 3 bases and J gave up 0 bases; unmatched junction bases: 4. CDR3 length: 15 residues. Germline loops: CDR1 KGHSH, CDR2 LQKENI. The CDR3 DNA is TGTGCCAGCTCACCGGAAGGGGGCGTGAACACTGAAGCTTTCTTT. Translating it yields CASSPEGGVNTEAFF.

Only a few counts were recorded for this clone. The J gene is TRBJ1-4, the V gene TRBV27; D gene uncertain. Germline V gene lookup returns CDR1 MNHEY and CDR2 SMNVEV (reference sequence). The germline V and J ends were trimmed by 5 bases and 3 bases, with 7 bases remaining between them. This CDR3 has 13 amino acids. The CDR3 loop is CASSGQANEKLFF. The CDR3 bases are TGTGCCAGCAGTGGGCAGGCTAATGAAAAACTGTTTTTT.

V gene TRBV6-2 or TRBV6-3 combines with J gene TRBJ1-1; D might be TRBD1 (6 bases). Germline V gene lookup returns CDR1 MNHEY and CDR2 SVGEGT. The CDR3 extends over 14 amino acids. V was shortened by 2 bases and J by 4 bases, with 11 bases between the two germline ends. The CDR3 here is CASSYHTGSTEAFF. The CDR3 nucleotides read TGTGCCAGCAGTTACCACACAGGGTCCACTGAAGCTTTCTTT.

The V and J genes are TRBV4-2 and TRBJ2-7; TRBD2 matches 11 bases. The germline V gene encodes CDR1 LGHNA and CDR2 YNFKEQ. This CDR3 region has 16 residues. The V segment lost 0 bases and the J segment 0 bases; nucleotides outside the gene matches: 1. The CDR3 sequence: CASSQDGTSGSYEQYF. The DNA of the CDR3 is TGTGCCAGCAGCCAAGATGGGACTAGCGGCTCCTACGAGCAGTACTTC.

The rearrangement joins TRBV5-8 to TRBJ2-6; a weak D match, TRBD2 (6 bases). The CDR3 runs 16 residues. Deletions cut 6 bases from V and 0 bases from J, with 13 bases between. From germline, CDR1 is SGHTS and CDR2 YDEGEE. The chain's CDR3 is CASTAGSRSGANVLTF. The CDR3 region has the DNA TGTGCCAGCACCGCGGGGTCTCGCTCTGGGGCCAACGTCCTGACTTTC.

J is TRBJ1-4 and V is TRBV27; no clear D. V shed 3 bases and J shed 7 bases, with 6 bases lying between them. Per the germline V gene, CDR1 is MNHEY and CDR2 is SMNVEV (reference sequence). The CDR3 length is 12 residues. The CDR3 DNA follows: TGTGCCAGCAGTTTCCCAGGTGAAAAACTGTTTTTT. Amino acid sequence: CASSFPGEKLFF.

CDR3 nucleotides: TGTGCCAGCAGCTTAGATCGGGGGGCCCTTCAGCCCCAGCATTTT. This gives the protein CASSLDRGALQPQHF. V gene TRBV7-9 combines with J gene TRBJ1-5; D is perhaps TRBD1 (6 bases). The CDR3 is 15 residues long. The V gene's germline CDR1 is SEHNR and CDR2 FQNEAQ (reference sequence). Trimming took 1 base from V and 6 from J, leaving 13 bases between them.

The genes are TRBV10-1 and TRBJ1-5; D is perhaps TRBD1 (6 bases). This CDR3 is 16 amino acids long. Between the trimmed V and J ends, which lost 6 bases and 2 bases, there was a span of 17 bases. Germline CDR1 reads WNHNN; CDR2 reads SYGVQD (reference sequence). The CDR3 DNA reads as TGCGCCAGCAGGGCAGGGGATTCGACTCGCAATCAGCCCCAGCATTTT. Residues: CASRAGDSTRNQPQHF.

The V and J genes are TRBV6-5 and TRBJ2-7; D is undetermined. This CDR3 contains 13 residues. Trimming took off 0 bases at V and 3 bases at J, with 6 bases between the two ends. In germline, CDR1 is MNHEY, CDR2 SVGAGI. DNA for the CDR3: TGTGCCAGCAGTTACTCGGCCAGCTACGAGCAGTACTTC. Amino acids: CASSYSASYEQYF.

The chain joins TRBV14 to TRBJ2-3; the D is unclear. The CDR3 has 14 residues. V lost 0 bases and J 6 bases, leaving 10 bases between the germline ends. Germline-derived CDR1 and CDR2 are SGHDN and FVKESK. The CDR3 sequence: CASSQDAGRDTQYF. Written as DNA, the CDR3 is TGTGCCAGCAGCCAAGATGCAGGAAGGGATACGCAGTATTTT.

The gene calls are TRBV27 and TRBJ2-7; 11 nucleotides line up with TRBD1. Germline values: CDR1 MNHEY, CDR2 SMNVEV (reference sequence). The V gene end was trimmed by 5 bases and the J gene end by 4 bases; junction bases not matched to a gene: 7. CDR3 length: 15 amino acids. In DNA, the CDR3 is TGTGCCAGCAGTCCACGGACAGGGGGCGCTTACGAGCAGTACTTC. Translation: CASSPRTGGAYEQYF.

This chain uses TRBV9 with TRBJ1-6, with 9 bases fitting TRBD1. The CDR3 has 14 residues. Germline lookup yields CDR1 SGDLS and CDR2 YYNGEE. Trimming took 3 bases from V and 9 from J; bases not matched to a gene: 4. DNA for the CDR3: TGTGCCAGCAGCGCTGGGGACAGGGTTTCACCCCTCCACTTT. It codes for CASSAGDRVSPLHF.

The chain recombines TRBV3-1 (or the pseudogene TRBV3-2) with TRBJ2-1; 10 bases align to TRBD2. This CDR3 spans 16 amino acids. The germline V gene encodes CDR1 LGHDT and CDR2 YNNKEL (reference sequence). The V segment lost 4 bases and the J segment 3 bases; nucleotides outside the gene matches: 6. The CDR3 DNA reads TGTGCCAGCAGCCGTGTTAGCGGGGGGCTCTACAATGAGCAGTTCTTC. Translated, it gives CASSRVSGGLYNEQFF.

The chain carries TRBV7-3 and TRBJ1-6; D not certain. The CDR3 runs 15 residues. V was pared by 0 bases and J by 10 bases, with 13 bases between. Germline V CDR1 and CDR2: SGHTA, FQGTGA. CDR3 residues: CASSLTAGRGSPLHF. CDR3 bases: TGTGCCAGCAGCTTAACGGCGGGGAGAGGATCACCCCTCCACTTT.